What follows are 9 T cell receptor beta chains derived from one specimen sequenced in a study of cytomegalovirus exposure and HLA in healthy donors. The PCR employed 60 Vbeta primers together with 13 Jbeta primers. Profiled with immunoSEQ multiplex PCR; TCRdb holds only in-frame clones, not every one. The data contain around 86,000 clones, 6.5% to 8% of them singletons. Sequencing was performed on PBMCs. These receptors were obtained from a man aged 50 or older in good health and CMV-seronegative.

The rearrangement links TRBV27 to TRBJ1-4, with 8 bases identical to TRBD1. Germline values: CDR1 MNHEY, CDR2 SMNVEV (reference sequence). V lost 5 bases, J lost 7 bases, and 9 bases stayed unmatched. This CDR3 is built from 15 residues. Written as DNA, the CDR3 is TGTGCCAGCAGTCCCCGGACAGGGAGGGGTGAAAAACTGTTTTTT. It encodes CASSPRTGRGEKLFF.

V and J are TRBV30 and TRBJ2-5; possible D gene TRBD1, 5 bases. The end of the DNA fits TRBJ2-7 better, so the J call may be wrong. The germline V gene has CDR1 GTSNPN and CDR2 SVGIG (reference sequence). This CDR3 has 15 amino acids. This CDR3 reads CAWSEGHPSSYEQYF. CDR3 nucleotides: TGTGCCTGGAGCGAAGGACACCCGAGCTCCTACGAGCAGTACTTC.

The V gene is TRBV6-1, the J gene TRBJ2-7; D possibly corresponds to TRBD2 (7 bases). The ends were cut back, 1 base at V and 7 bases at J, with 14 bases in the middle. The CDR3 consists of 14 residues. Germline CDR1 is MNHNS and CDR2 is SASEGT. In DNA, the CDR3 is TGTGCCAGCAGTGAAGTTCGGGGGGCGGGTGAGCAGTACTTC. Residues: CASSEVRGAGEQYF.

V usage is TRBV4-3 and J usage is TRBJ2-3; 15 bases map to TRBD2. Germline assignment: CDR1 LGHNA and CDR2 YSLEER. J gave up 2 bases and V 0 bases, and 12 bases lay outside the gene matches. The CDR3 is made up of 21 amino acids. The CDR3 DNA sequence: TGCGCCAGCAGCCAAGAACCCACCCCGGGACTAGCGGGAGGTCCCACAGATACGCAGTATTTT. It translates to CASSQEPTPGLAGGPTDTQYF.

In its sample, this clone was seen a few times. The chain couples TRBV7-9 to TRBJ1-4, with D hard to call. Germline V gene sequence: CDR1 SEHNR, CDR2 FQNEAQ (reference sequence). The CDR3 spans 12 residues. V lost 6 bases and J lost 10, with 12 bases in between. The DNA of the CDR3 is TGTGCCAGCAGTAGAGAAAACGGAAAACTGTTTTTT. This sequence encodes CASSRENGKLFF.

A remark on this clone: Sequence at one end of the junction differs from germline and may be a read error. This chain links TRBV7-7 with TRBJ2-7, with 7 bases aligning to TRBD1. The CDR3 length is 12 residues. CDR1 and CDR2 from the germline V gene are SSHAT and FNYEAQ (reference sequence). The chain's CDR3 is CASSQGGSEQYF. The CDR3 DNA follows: TGTGCTAGCAGCCAAGGGGGCTCCGAGCAGTACTTC.

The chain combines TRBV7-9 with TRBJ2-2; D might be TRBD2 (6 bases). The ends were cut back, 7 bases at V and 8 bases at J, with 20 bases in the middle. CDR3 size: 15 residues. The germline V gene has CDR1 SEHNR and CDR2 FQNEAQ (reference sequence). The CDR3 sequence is CASTPDRDREGELFF. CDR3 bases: TGTGCCAGCACCCCTGACAGAGACCGGGAGGGGGAGCTGTTTTTT. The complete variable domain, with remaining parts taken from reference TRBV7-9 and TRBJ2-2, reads DTGVSQNPRHKITKRGQNVTFRCDPISEHNRLYWYRQTLGQGPEFLTYFQNEAQLEKSRLLSDRFSAERPKGSFSTLEIQRTEQGDSAMYLCASTPDRDREGELFFGEGSRLTVL.

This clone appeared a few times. The DNA of the CDR3 is TGTGCCAGCAGGTTGGAGTACACCGGGGAGCTGTTTTTT. Amino acid sequence: CASRLEYTGELFF. This chain joins TRBV28 and TRBJ2-2; D call uncertain. The CDR3 totals 13 residues. Germline CDR1 MDHEN, CDR2 SYDVKM. The V gene lost 6 bases and the J gene lost 3 bases, with 8 bases spanning the gap.

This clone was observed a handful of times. The CDR3 loop reads CASSLGQGADNEQFF. The CDR3 DNA is TGTGCCAGCAGCTTAGGACAGGGGGCGGACAATGAGCAGTTCTTC. This chain uses TRBV7-9 with TRBJ2-1; TRBD1 matches 10 bases. V shed 1 base, J shed 5 bases, and the junction held 2 bases outside the gene matches. Germline V gives CDR1 SEHNR, CDR2 FQNEAQ (reference sequence). The CDR3 runs to 15 residues.